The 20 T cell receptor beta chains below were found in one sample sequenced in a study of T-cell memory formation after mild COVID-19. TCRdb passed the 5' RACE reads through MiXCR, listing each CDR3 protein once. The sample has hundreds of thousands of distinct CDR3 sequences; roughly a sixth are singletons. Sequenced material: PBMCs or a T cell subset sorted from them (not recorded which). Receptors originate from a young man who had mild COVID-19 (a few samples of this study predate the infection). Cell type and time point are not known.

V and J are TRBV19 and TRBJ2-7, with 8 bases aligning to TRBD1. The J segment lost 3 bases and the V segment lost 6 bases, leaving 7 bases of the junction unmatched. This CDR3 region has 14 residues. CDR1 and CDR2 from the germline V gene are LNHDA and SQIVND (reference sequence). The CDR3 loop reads CASSGQGSNYEQYF. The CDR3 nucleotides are TGTGCCAGTAGCGGACAGGGTAGTAACTACGAGCAGTACTTC.

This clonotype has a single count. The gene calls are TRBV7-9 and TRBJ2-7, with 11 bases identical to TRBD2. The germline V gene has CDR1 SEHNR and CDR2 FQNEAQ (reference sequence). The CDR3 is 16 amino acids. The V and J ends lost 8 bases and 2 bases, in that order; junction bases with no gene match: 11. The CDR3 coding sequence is TGTGCCAGCGGGGGCCTAGCGGGGGGCCGACCCTACGAGCAGTACTTC. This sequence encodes CASGGLAGGRPYEQYF.

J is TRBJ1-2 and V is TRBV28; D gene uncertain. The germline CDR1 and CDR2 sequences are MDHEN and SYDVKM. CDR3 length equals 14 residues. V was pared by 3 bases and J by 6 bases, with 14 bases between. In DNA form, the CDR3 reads TGTGCCAGCAGTTTCTCTGTGGGTCGAAATGGCTACACCTTC. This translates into CASSFSVGRNGYTF.

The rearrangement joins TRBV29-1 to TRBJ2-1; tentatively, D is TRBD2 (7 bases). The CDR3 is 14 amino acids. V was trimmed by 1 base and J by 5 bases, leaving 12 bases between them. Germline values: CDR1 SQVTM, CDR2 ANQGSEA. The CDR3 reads CSVEGGGLDNEQFF. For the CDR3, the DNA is TGCAGCGTTGAAGGGGGGGGGCTGGACAATGAGCAGTTCTTC.

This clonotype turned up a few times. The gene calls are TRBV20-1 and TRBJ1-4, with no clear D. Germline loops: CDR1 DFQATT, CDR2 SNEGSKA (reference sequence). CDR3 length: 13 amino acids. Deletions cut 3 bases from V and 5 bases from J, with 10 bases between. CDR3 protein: CSASTASNEKLFF. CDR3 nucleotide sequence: TGCAGTGCTAGTACAGCATCAAATGAAAAACTGTTTTTT.

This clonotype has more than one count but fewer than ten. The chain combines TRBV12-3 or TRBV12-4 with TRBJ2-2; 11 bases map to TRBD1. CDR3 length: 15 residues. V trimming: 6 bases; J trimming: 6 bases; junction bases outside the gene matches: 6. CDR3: CASSAGQGASGELFF. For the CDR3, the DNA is TGTGCCAGCAGCGCCGGACAGGGGGCCTCCGGGGAGCTGTTTTTT.

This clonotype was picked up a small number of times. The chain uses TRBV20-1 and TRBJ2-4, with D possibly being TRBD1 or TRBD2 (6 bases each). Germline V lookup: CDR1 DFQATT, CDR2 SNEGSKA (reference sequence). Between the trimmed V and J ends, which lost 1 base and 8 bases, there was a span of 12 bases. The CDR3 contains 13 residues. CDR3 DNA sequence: TGCAGTGCTAGAGTCGGGGGCGAGGACATTCAGTACTTC. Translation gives CSARVGGEDIQYF.

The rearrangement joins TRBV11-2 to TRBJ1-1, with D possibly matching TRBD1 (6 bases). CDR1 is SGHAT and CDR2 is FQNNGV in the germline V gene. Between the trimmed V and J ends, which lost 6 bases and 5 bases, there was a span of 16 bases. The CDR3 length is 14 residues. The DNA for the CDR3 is TGTGCCAGCAGTTACAGGGTTGATCGGACTGAAGCTTTCTTT. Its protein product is CASSYRVDRTEAFF.

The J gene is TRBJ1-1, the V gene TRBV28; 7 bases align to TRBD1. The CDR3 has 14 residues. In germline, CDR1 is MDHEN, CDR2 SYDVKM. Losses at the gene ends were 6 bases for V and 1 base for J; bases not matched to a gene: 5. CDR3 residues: CASRQGWANTEAFF. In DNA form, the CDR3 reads TGTGCCAGCAGACAGGGGTGGGCGAACACTGAAGCTTTCTTT.

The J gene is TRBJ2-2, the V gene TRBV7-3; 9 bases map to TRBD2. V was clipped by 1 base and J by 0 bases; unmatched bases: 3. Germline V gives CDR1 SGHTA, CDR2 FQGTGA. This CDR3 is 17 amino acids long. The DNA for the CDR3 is TGTGCCAGCAGCTTAAGCGCGGGGGGGGCGAACACCGGGGAGCTGTTTTTT. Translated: CASSLSAGGANTGELFF.

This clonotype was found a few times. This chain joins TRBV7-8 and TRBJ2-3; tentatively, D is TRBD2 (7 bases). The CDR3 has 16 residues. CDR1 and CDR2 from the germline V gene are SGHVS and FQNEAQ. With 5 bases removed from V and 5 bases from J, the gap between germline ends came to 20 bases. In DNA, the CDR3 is TGTGCCAGCAGCCTCCGCTTTCCGGGGGGCGAAGATACGCAGTATTTT. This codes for CASSLRFPGGEDTQYF.

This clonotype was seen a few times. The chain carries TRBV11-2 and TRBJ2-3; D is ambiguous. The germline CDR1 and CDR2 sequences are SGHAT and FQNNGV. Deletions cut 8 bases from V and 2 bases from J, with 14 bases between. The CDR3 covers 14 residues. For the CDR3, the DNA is TGTGCCAGCGGAACCTCTGAGCTCACAGATACGCAGTATTTT. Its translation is CASGTSELTDTQYF.

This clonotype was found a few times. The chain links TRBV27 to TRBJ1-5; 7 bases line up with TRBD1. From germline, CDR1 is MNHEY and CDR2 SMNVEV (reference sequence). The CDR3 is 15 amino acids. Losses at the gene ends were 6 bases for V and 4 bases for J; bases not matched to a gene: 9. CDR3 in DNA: TGTGCCAGCAGGACCGACAGGGACCTTAATCAGCCCCAGCATTTT. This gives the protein CASRTDRDLNQPQHF.

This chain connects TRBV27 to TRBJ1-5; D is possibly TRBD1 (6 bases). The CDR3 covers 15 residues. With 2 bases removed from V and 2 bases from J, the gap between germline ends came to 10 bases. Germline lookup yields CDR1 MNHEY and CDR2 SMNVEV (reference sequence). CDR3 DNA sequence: TGTGCCAGCAGTTTACACAGGGATGGCAATCAGCCCCAGCATTTT. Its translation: CASSLHRDGNQPQHF.

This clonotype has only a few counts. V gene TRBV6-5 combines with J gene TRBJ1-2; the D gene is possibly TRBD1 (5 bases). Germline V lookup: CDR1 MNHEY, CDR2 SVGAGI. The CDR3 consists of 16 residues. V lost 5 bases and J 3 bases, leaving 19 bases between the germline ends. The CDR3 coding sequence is TGTGCCAGCAGTAACACCGGGGGGGGGTCGCACTATGGCTACACCTTC. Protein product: CASSNTGGGSHYGYTF.

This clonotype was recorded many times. The CDR3 bases are TGTGCCATCAGTGAGCGAGGGGATGAGCAGTTCTTC. Its translation is CAISERGDEQFF. The J gene is TRBJ2-1, the V gene TRBV10-3; D assignment may be TRBD1 or TRBD2 (5 bases each). V lost 2 bases and J 8 bases, leaving 7 bases between the germline ends. Germline lookup yields CDR1 ENHRY and CDR2 SYGVKD. The CDR3 sequence is 12 residues long.

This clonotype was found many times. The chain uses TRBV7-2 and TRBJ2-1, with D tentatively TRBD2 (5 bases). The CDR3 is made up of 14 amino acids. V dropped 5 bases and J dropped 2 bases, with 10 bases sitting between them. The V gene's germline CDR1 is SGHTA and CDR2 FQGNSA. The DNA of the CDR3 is TGTGCCAGCAGCCCCGGGCGGGCCTACAATGAGCAGTTCTTC. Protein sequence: CASSPGRAYNEQFF.

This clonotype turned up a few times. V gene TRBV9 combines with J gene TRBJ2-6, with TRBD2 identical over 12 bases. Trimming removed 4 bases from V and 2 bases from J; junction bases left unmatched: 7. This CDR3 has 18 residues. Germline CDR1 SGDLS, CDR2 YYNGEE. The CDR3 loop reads CASSPRASGGAGANVLTF. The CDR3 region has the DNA TGTGCCAGCAGCCCCCGGGCTAGCGGGGGGGCTGGGGCCAACGTCCTGACTTTC.

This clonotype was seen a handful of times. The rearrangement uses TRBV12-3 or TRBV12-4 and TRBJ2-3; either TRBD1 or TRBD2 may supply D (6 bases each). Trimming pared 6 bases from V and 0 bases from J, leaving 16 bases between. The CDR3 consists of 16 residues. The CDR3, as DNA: TGTGCCAGCAGGTCCCGCGCGGGACATAGCACAGATACGCAGTATTTT. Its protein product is CASRSRAGHSTDTQYF.

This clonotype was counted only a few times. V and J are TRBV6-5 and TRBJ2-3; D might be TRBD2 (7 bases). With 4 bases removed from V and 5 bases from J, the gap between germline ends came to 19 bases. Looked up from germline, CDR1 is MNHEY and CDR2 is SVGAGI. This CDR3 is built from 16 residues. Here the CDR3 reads CASSSRWGGREDTQYF. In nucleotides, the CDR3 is TGTGCCAGCAGTTCCCGTTGGGGGGGGCGTGAAGATACGCAGTATTTT.